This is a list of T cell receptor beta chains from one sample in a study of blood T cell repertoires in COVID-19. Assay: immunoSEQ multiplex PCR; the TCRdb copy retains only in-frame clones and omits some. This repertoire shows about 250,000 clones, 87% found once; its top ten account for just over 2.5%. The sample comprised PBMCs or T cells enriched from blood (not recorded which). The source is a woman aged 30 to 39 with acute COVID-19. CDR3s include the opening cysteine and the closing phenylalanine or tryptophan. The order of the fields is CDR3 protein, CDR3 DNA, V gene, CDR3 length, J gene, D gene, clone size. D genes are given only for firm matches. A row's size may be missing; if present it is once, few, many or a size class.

CDR3: CASSLGGAETQYF
DNA: TGCGCCAGCAGCTTGGGTGGAGCGGAGACCCAGTACTTC
V: TRBV5-1
length: 13
J: TRBJ2-5
D: .
size: .

CDR3: CASSEAIEGVVAGELFF
DNA: TGTGCCAGCAGTGAAGCGATAGAAGGGGTGGTGGCCGGGGAGCTGTTTTTT
V: TRBV6-1
length: 17
J: TRBJ2-2
D: .
size: .

CDR3: CASSQSSGVAYGYTF
DNA: TGCGCCAGCAGCCAATCATCAGGGGTGGCTTATGGCTACACCTTC
V: TRBV4-3
length: 15
J: TRBJ1-2
D: .
size: .

CDR3: CASSLGQGARNGELFF
DNA: TGTGCCAGCAGTTTGGGACAGGGGGCAAGAAACGGGGAGCTGTTTTTT
V: TRBV6-5
length: 16
J: TRBJ2-2
D: TRBD1
size: .

CDR3: CSVEDTGQGYDEQFF
DNA: TGCAGCGTTGAAGATACGGGACAGGGGTATGATGAGCAGTTCTTC
V: TRBV29-1
length: 15
J: TRBJ2-1
D: TRBD1
size: .

CDR3: CASSLELGADTQYF
DNA: TGTGCCAGCAGCTTAGAGTTGGGCGCAGATACGCAGTATTTT
V: TRBV11-1
length: 14
J: TRBJ2-3
D: .
size: .

CDR3: CASSLLGTGELFF
DNA: TGTGCCAGCAGTTTACTAGGTACCGGGGAGCTGTTTTTT
V: TRBV27
length: 13
J: TRBJ2-2
D: .
size: .

CDR3: CASSPQLAANEQFF
DNA: TGTGCCAGCAGCCCCCAACTAGCGGCCAATGAGCAGTTCTTC
V: TRBV7-9
length: 14
J: TRBJ2-1
D: TRBD2
size: .

CDR3: CASSQEGGTAEAFF
DNA: TGTGCCAGCAGCCAAGAAGGAGGGACCGCTGAAGCTTTCTTT
V: TRBV3-1/TRBV3-2
length: 14
J: TRBJ1-1
D: .
size: many

CDR3: CATKGDQGNQPQHF
DNA: TGTGCCACCAAAGGGGACCAGGGGAATCAGCCCCAGCATTTT
V: TRBV10-3
length: 14
J: TRBJ1-5
D: .
size: .

CDR3: CASSLIPSGGGETQYF
DNA: TGCGCCAGCAGCTTAATCCCTAGCGGGGGTGGGGAGACCCAGTACTTC
V: TRBV5-1
length: 16
J: TRBJ2-5
D: TRBD2
size: .

CDR3: CASGQTLLNYGYTF
DNA: TGTGCCAGCGGACAGACACTGTTGAACTATGGCTACACCTTC
V: TRBV2
length: 14
J: TRBJ1-2
D: .
size: .

CDR3: CASSVGTRMNTEAFF
DNA: TGTGCCAGCAGCGTAGGTACCAGAATGAACACTGAAGCTTTCTTT
V: TRBV9
length: 15
J: TRBJ1-1
D: .
size: .

CDR3: CARRGGTPATNEKLFF
DNA: TGTGCCAGACGAGGGGGTACGCCCGCAACTAATGAAAAACTGTTTTTT
V: TRBV5-3
length: 16
J: TRBJ1-4
D: .
size: few

CDR3: CASSPEERTEAFF
DNA: TGTGCCAGCAGTCCTGAGGAGAGGACTGAAGCTTTCTTT
V: TRBV12-3/TRBV12-4
length: 13
J: TRBJ1-1
D: .
size: .

CDR3: CASSLGRDLANYGYTF
DNA: TGCGCCAGCAGCTTGGGCAGGGATCTTGCTAACTATGGCTACACCTTC
V: TRBV4-1
length: 16
J: TRBJ1-2
D: .
size: .

CDR3: CASSQEQGYGYGYTF
DNA: TGCGCCAGCAGCCAAGAGCAGGGGTATGGGTATGGCTACACCTTC
V: TRBV4-1
length: 15
J: TRBJ1-2
D: .
size: .

CDR3: CSAQTGPHGYTF
DNA: TGCAGCGCACAGACAGGACCCCATGGCTACACCTTC
V: TRBV29-1
length: 12
J: TRBJ1-2
D: .
size: once

CDR3: CASSQDRITGPNYGYTF
DNA: TGTGCCAGCAGCCAAGATCGAATTACAGGTCCTAACTATGGCTACACCTTC
V: TRBV3-1/TRBV3-2
length: 17
J: TRBJ1-2
D: .
size: .

CDR3: CASSQEWTGQETQYF
DNA: TGTGCCAGCAGCCAAGAATGGACAGGACAAGAGACCCAGTACTTC
V: TRBV3-1/TRBV3-2
length: 15
J: TRBJ2-5
D: TRBD1
size: .

CDR3: CASSLDRYNQPQHF
DNA: TGTGCCAGCTCCCTAGACAGGTACAATCAGCCCCAGCATTTT
V: TRBV18
length: 14
J: TRBJ1-5
D: .
size: .

CDR3: CASSQDSESRTEAFF
DNA: TGCGCCAGCAGCCAGGACTCGGAATCTCGGACTGAAGCTTTCTTT
V: TRBV5-1
length: 15
J: TRBJ1-1
D: .
size: once

CDR3: CASSFPGLAGGPNEQFF
DNA: TGTGCCAGCAGTTTCCCCGGACTAGCGGGGGGGCCGAATGAGCAGTTCTTC
V: TRBV27
length: 17
J: TRBJ2-1
D: TRBD2
size: .

CDR3: CASRPGPPEVTEAFF
DNA: TGCGCCAGCAGACCTGGACCGCCGGAGGTCACTGAAGCTTTCTTT
V: TRBV4-1
length: 15
J: TRBJ1-1
D: .
size: .